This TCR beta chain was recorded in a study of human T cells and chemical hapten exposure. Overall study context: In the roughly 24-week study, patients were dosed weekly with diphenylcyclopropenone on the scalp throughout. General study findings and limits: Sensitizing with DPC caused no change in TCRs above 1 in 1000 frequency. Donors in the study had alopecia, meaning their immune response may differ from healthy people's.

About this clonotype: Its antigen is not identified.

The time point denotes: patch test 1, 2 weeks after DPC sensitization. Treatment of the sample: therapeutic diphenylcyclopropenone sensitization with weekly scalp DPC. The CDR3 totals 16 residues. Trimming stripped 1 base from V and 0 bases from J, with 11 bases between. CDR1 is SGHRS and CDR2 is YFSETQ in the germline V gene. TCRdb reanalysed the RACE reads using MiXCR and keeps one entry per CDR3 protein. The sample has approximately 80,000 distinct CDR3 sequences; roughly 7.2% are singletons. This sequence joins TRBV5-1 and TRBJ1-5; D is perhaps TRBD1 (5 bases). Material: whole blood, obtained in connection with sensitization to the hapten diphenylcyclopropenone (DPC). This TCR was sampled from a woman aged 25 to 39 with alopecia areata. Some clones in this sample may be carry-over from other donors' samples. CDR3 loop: CASSLTGGPSNQPQHF. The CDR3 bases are TGCGCCAGCAGCTTGACAGGTGGCCCTAGCAATCAGCCCCAGCATTTT.